This passage covers 28 T cell receptor beta chains from one sample sequenced in a study of blood T cell repertoires in COVID-19 (TCRdb year 2020). The method was the immunoSEQ multiplex PCR assay. As stored in TCRdb, this immuneACCESS dataset retains in-frame rearrangements with V and J assigned. A fraction of the clones does not appear; measured against another copy, unresolved V genes explain less than half of the discrepancy, and the remainder lacks a known reason. The sample contains roughly 220,000 clones, 80% to 90% of them found a single time. Roughly 15% of the sample is in the top ten clones. Sequenced: PBMCs or T cells enriched from blood (not recorded which). These receptors were taken from a woman between 45 and 60 years old with acute COVID-19.

This chain uses TRBV3-1 (or the pseudogene TRBV3-2) with TRBJ2-5; 7 bases are shared with TRBD2. CDR1 is LGHDT and CDR2 is YNNKEL in the germline V gene (reference sequence). The CDR3 consists of 14 residues. V was clipped by 1 base and J by 4 bases; unmatched bases: 3. CDR3 bases: TGTGCCAGCAGCCAAGGCGGGAGAGTAGAGACCCAGTACTTC. Amino acid sequence: CASSQGGRVETQYF.

The chain is built from TRBV7-2 and TRBJ2-1, with D possibly being TRBD2 (6 bases). The V end lost 4 bases, the J end lost 5 bases, and 9 bases lay between the germline ends. CDR3 length equals 13 residues. Germline CDR1 and CDR2: SGHTA and FQGNSA. DNA for the CDR3: TGTGCCAGCAGCTCGGGACTCCACAATGAGCAGTTCTTC. It encodes CASSSGLHNEQFF. Full variable domain (outside the CDR3, taken from reference TRBV7-2 and TRBJ2-1): GAGVSQSPSNKVTEKGKDVELRCDPISGHTALYWYRQSLGQGLEFLIYFQGNSAPDKSGLPSDRFSAERTGGSVSTLTIQRTQQEDSAVYLCASSSGLHNEQFFGPGTRLTVL.

The chain carries TRBV6-5 and TRBJ2-4; 9 positions agree with TRBD1. V lost 6 bases to trimming and J lost 1 base; unmatched junction nucleotides: 1. The CDR3 runs to 14 residues. The germline V gene encodes CDR1 MNHEY and CDR2 SVGAGI. Written as DNA, the CDR3 is TGTGCCAGCAGAGGGACAGGGGCCAAAAACATTCAGTACTTC. Its translation: CASRGTGAKNIQYF.

The CDR3 bases are TGTGCCAGCAGCCGCGAGTCTAGTCCCCTGATTTTCTACGAGCAGTACTTC. Protein: CASSRESSPLIFYEQYF. The rearrangement joins TRBV7-2 to TRBJ2-7; D gene ambiguous. CDR1 is SGHTA and CDR2 is FQGNSA in the germline V gene. Trimming took 5 bases from V and 3 from J, leaving 23 bases between them. The CDR3 totals 17 residues.

This chain uses TRBV23-1 with TRBJ2-7, with 10 bases that match TRBD1. TRBV23-1 is an ORF for which the function is uncertain. V trimming: 4 bases; J trimming: 7 bases; junction bases outside the gene matches: 13. The length of the CDR3 is 16 residues. CDR3 coding DNA: TGCGCCAGCAGTCGCCCTGGAGGGACAGGGGATTTGGAGCAGTACTTC. Encoded protein: CASSRPGGTGDLEQYF.

This chain uses TRBV28 with TRBJ2-5; D not resolved. Trimming took 6 bases from V and 1 from J, leaving 3 bases between them. Germline V gives CDR1 MDHEN, CDR2 SYDVKM. This CDR3 region has 11 residues. CDR3 sequence reads: CASRLQETQYF. In DNA form, the CDR3 reads TGTGCCAGCAGACTCCAAGAGACCCAGTACTTC.

The chain employs TRBV10-3 and TRBJ1-5; 10 bases align to TRBD1. The junction had 4 bases not matched to a gene; V was cut back by 8 bases and J by 3 bases. Germline assignment: CDR1 ENHRY and CDR2 SYGVKD. This CDR3 region has 14 residues. The CDR3 here is CAIRGQGDNQPQHF. The CDR3 nucleotides read TGTGCCATCCGTGGACAGGGGGACAATCAGCCCCAGCATTTT.

The genes are TRBV6-2 or TRBV6-3 and TRBJ1-4; 7 nucleotides align to TRBD1. Germline V gene lookup returns CDR1 MNHEY and CDR2 SVGEGT. The CDR3 is made up of 16 amino acids. The ends lost 6 bases at V and 4 bases at J; junction bases unmatched: 11. The CDR3 loop is CASSQRQGVNNEKLFF. For the CDR3, the DNA is TGTGCCAGCAGCCAGAGACAGGGCGTCAATAATGAAAAACTGTTTTTT.

This chain connects TRBV3-1 (or the pseudogene TRBV3-2) to TRBJ2-1; D remains ambiguous. Per the germline V gene, CDR1 is LGHDT and CDR2 is YNNKEL (reference sequence). V dropped 6 bases and J dropped 7 bases, with 19 bases sitting between them. This CDR3 spans 15 amino acids. CDR3 amino acids: CASSLDPGRWNEQFF. In DNA, the CDR3 is TGTGCCAGCAGTCTAGACCCCGGCCGGTGGAATGAGCAGTTCTTC.

CDR3 amino acids: CASSLTSSGRVADTQYF. CDR3 nucleotides: TGTGCCAGCAGTCTTACTTCTAGCGGGAGAGTGGCAGATACGCAGTATTTT. The chain joins TRBV6-6 to TRBJ2-3, with 10 nucleotides matching TRBD2. Germline CDR1 reads MNHNY; CDR2 reads SVGAGI (reference sequence). This CDR3 region has 17 residues. The V gene end was trimmed by 5 bases and the J gene end by 4 bases; junction bases not matched to a gene: 12.

This clone has just a few counts. The chain joins TRBV6-5 to TRBJ1-5; tentatively, D is TRBD1 (5 bases). Germline lookup yields CDR1 MNHEY and CDR2 SVGAGI. CDR3 length equals 14 residues. Trimming left V 0 bases short and J 5 bases short, with 8 bases between. The CDR3, as DNA: TGTGCCAGCAGTTACTCAGACAGATATCAGCCCCAGCATTTT. Protein sequence: CASSYSDRYQPQHF.

This chain links TRBV2 with TRBJ1-3; D perhaps matches TRBD1 (5 bases). Germline assignment: CDR1 SNHLY and CDR2 FYNNEI. The CDR3 runs to 15 residues. V lost 3 bases and J lost 2, with 11 bases in between. The chain's CDR3 is CASSEDSGAGNTIYF. CDR3 nucleotides: TGTGCCAGCAGTGAGGATTCGGGGGCTGGAAACACCATATATTTT.

The V gene is TRBV5-1, the J gene TRBJ1-2, with 7 bases lining up with TRBD1. Trimming cost V 4 bases and J 4 bases; bases outside gene matches: 10. Germline lookup yields CDR1 SGHRS and CDR2 YFSETQ. This CDR3 region has 15 residues. CDR3 nucleotides: TGCGCCAGCAGCCCGGGGGACAGAGATCGCTATGGCTACACCTTC. It translates to CASSPGDRDRYGYTF.

The chain uses TRBV7-3 and TRBJ2-1; D gene ambiguous. Looked up from germline, CDR1 is SGHTA and CDR2 is FQGTGA. The CDR3 contains 13 residues. V dropped 2 bases and J dropped 6 bases, with 8 bases sitting between them. CDR3 sequence (DNA): TGTGCCAGCAGCTTAGAGGCTAGCAATGAGCAGTTCTTC. The encoded protein is CASSLEASNEQFF.

This chain joins TRBV29-1 and TRBJ2-1; possible D gene TRBD2, 6 bases. The CDR3 has 15 amino acids. The V and J ends lost 2 bases and 0 bases respectively, with 11 bases between them. CDR1 is SQVTM and CDR2 is ANQGSEA in the germline V gene. CDR3 nucleotide sequence: TGCAGCGTTGAACAACTAGCAGGCTCCTACAATGAGCAGTTCTTC. This sequence encodes CSVEQLAGSYNEQFF.

V gene TRBV6-2 or TRBV6-3 combines with J gene TRBJ1-1; 10 nucleotides line up with TRBD1. From germline, CDR1 is MNHEY and CDR2 SVGEGT. The ends lost 5 bases at V and 6 bases at J; junction bases unmatched: 9. The CDR3 has 15 residues. CDR3 coding DNA: TGTGCCAGCAGTCCCGACAGGGGGCTTTTCTCTGAAGCTTTCTTT. Its protein is CASSPDRGLFSEAFF.

This clone has a single count. The CDR3 region has the DNA TGTGCCAGCAGCCAGGGTTTGGGACTAGCGGGAGAAAATACGCAGTATTTT. Protein product: CASSQGLGLAGENTQYF. The V and J genes are TRBV4-2 and TRBJ2-3; 14 positions agree with TRBD2. The V segment lost 3 bases and the J segment 7 bases; nucleotides outside the gene matches: 9. CDR1 is LGHNA and CDR2 is YNFKEQ in the germline V gene. The CDR3 contains 17 residues.

The chain links TRBV10-3 to TRBJ2-3; D possibly corresponds to TRBD2 (5 bases). Germline loops: CDR1 ENHRY, CDR2 SYGVKD. V lost 0 bases, J lost 5 bases, and 15 bases lay in between. There are 16 residues in the CDR3. CDR3 sequence (DNA): TGTGCCATCAGTGAGTCTGAGCGGACTGGGGTAGATACGCAGTATTTT. Amino acids: CAISESERTGVDTQYF.

This sequence joins TRBV6-5 and TRBJ2-5; 8 nucleotides agree with TRBD1. The germline gives CDR1 MNHEY, CDR2 SVGAGI. After removal of 6 bases from V and 4 bases from J, the junction contained 4 bases not matched to a gene. The CDR3 loop spans 13 amino acids. The CDR3 nucleotides are TGTGCCAGCAGCACAGGGGGAAGAGAGACCCAGTACTTC. It specifies CASSTGGRETQYF.

V is TRBV7-9 and J is TRBJ1-2, with TRBD1 identical over 10 bases. J gave up 7 bases and V 4 bases, and 9 bases lay outside the gene matches. Per germline, CDR1 SEHNR and CDR2 FQNEAQ (reference sequence). There are 15 residues in the CDR3. The CDR3 region is CASSSPGTGVAGYTF. CDR3 in DNA: TGTGCCAGCAGCTCACCCGGGACAGGGGTCGCTGGCTACACCTTC.

The V call is TRBV19, the J call TRBJ1-2, with no clear D. This CDR3 contains 14 residues. V was cut by 1 base and J by 4 bases, with 10 bases left in between. CDR1 and CDR2 from the germline V gene are LNHDA and SQIVND (reference sequence). This CDR3 is CASSIVAEGYGYTF. CDR3 bases: TGTGCCAGTAGTATAGTGGCAGAGGGCTATGGCTACACCTTC.

In regard to this clone: In the same sample, other DNA sequences code for this CDR3. The rearrangement links TRBV28 to TRBJ2-1, with D unresolved. Germline V lookup: CDR1 MDHEN, CDR2 SYDVKM. The germline V and J ends were trimmed by 6 bases and 4 bases, with 4 bases remaining between them. The CDR3 spans 11 residues. The CDR3 nucleotides are TGTGCCAGCAGCCGGTACAATGAGCAGTTCTTC. Translation gives CASSRYNEQFF.

The genes are TRBV5-6 and TRBJ1-6, with D hard to call. Per the germline V gene, CDR1 is SGHDT and CDR2 is YYEEEE. This CDR3 has 16 residues. Trimming left V 4 bases short and J 7 bases short, with 18 bases between. The CDR3 is CASSMYGIPLNSPLHF. CDR3 nucleotides: TGTGCCAGCAGCATGTACGGGATCCCTTTGAATTCACCCCTCCACTTT. Supplemented by reference TRBV5-6 and TRBJ1-6, the full variable domain reads DAGVTQSPTHLIKTRGQQVTLRCSPKSGHDTVSWYQQALGQGPQFIFQYYEEEERQRGNFPDRFSGHQFPNYSSELNVNALLLGDSALYLCASSMYGIPLNSPLHFGNGTRLTVT.

The V call is TRBV27, the J call TRBJ1-5; D might be TRBD1 (5 bases). The length of the CDR3 is 13 residues. Germline-derived CDR1 and CDR2 are MNHEY and SMNVEV (reference sequence). V lost 5 bases, J lost 4 bases, and 9 bases lay in between. For the CDR3, the DNA is TGTGCCAGCAGTCCGGCAGGGAATCAGCCCCAGCATTTT. This sequence encodes CASSPAGNQPQHF.

The rearrangement joins TRBV9 to TRBJ1-2; 7 bases map to TRBD1. In germline, CDR1 is SGDLS, CDR2 YYNGEE. The CDR3 is 15 residues long. After removal of 2 bases from V and 2 bases from J, the junction contained 6 bases not matched to a gene. The CDR3 nucleotides read TGTGCCAGCAGCGTCGGGACAGCCTACAACTATGGCTACACCTTC. Its protein product is CASSVGTAYNYGYTF. Filled out from reference TRBV9 and TRBJ1-2, the complete variable domain reads DSGVTQTPKHLITATGQRVTLRCSPRSGDLSVYWYQQSLDQGLQFLIQYYNGEERAKGNILERFSAQQFPDLHSELNLSSLELGDSALYFCASSVGTAYNYGYTFGSGTRLTVV.

The chain joins TRBV28 to TRBJ1-6; D remains ambiguous. From germline, CDR1 is MDHEN and CDR2 SYDVKM. V gave up 3 bases and J gave up 0 bases, with 6 bases separating them. This CDR3 is built from 15 residues. The CDR3 loop reads CASSFFSSYNSPLHF. DNA of the CDR3: TGTGCCAGCAGTTTCTTCAGCTCCTATAATTCACCCCTCCACTTT.

This chain connects TRBV28 to TRBJ1-5; TRBD1 might be the D (6 bases). Germline V gives CDR1 MDHEN, CDR2 SYDVKM. CDR3 size: 14 residues. Trimming stripped 9 bases from V and 3 bases from J, with 15 bases between. The CDR3 spells CASAPTGSNQPQHF. CDR3 DNA sequence: TGTGCCAGTGCCCCGACAGGTTCCAATCAGCCCCAGCATTTT.

This clone was observed a single time. As DNA, the CDR3 is TGCGCCAGCAGCTTTCTAGCGGGAGGCTCCTACAATGAGCAGTTCTTC. This sequence encodes CASSFLAGGSYNEQFF. The V and J genes are TRBV5-1 and TRBJ2-1; 11 bases match TRBD2. Per the germline V gene, CDR1 is SGHRS and CDR2 is YFSETQ. V gave up 2 bases and J gave up 0 bases; unmatched junction bases: 1. This CDR3 contains 16 residues.